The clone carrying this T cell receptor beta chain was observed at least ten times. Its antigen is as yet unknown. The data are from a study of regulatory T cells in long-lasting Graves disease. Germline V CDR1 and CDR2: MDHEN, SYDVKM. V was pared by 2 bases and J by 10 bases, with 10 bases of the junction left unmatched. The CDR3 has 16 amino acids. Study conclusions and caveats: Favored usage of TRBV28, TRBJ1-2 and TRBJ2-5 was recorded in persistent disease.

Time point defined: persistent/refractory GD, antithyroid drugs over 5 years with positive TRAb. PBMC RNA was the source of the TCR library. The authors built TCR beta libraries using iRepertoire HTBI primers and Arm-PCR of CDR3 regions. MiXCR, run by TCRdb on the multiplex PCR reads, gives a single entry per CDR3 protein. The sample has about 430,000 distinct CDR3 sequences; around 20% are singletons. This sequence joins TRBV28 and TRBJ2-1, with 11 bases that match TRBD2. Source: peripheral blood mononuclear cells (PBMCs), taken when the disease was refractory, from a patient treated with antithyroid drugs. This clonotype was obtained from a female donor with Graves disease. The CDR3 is CASSLGVSGRGGEQFF. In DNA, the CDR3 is TGTGCCAGCAGTTTAGGTGTTAGCGGGAGGGGTGGCGAGCAGTTCTTC.